This TCR beta chain was identified during a study of blood T cell repertoires in COVID-19. For the study at large: COVID-19 samples collected from the United States, Italy and Spain covered acute and convalescent phases. T cells, B-cell-depleted T cells, or PBMCs supplied cDNA or gDNA.

The germline gives CDR1 SGHDT, CDR2 YYEEEE. Trimming removed 2 bases at V and 2 bases at J, with 14 bases between. CDR3 length: 15 amino acids. How the authors handled the data: Amplification with reference gene primers provided the estimates of nucleated cell counts. Data came from immunoSEQ multiplex PCR; TCRdb stores just in-frame clones and leaves some out. The V and J calls and clone size come from that table; D and trimming were worked out from the DNA. Among hundreds of thousands of clones, about 89% were seen once, and the ten largest hold approximately 1.5%. The chain couples TRBV5-6 to TRBJ2-7; a possible D gene is TRBD1 (6 bases). Sequencing was performed on peripheral blood. This receptor was identified in a woman in her sixties or seventies who had recovered from COVID-19. The CDR3 sequence: CASSFPGDTAYEQYF. DNA for the CDR3: TGTGCCAGCAGCTTCCCTGGGGACACGGCCTACGAGCAGTACTTC.